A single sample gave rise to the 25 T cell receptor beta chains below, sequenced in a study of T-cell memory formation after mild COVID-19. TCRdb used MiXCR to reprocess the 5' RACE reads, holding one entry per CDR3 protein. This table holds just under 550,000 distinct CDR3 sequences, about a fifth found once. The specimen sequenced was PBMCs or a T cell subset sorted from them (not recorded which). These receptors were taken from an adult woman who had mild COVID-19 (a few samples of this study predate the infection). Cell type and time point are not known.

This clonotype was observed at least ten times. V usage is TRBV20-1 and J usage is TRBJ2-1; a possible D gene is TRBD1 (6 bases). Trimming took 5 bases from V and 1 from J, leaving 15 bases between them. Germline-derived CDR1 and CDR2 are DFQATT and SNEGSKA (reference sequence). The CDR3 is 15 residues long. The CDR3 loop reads CSAGTIGVSYNEQFF. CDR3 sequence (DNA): TGCAGTGCTGGGACAATAGGGGTTTCCTACAATGAGCAGTTCTTC.

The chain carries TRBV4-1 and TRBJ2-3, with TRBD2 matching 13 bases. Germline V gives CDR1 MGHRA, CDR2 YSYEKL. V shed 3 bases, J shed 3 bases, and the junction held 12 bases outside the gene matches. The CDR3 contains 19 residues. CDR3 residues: CASSQARLAGGGGTDTQYF. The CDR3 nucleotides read TGCGCCAGCAGCCAGGCTAGACTAGCGGGGGGCGGAGGGACAGATACGCAGTATTTT.

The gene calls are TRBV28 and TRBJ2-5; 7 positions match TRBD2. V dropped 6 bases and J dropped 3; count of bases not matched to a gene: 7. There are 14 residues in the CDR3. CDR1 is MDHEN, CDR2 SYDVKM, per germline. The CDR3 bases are TGTGCCAGCAGCCACCACCTAGCGGAAGAGACCCAGTACTTC. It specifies CASSHHLAEETQYF.

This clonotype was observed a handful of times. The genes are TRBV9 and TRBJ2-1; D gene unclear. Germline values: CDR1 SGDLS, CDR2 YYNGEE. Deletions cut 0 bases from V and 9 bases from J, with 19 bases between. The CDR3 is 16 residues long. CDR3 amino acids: CASSVGPGLVFVEQFF. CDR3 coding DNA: TGTGCCAGCAGCGTAGGCCCCGGTCTAGTATTTGTTGAGCAGTTCTTC.

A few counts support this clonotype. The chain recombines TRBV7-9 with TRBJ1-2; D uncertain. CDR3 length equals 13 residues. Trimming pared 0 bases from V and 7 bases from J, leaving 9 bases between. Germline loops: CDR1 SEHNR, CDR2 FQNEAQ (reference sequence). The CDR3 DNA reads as TGTGCCAGCAGCTTAGCGCTGAGCATTGGCTACACCTTC. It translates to CASSLALSIGYTF.

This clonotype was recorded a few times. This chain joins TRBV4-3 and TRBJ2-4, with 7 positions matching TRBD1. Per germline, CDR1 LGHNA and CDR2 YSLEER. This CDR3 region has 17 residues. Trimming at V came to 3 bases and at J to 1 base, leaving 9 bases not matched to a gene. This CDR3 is CASSQAMKGAAKNIQYF. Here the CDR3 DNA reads TGCGCCAGCAGCCAGGCAATGAAGGGGGCGGCCAAAAACATTCAGTACTTC.

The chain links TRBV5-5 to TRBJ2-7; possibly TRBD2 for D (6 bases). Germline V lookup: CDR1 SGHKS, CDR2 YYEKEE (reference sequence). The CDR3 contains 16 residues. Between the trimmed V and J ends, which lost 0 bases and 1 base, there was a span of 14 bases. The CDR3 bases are TGTGCCAGCAGCTTGGATGGAGGGACGGTTTCCTACGAGCAGTACTTC. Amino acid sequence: CASSLDGGTVSYEQYF.

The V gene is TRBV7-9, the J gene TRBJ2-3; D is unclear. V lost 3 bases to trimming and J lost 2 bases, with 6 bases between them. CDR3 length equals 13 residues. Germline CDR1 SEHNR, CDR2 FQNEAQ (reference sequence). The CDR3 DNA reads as TGTGCCAGCAGCTTTCCGACCACAGATACGCAGTATTTT. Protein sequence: CASSFPTTDTQYF.

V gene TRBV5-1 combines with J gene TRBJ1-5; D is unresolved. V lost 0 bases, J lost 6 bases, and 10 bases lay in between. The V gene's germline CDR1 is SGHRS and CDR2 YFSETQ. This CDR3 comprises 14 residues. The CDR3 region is CASSLAGPGQPQHF. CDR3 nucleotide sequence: TGCGCCAGCAGCTTGGCCGGTCCCGGTCAGCCCCAGCATTTT.

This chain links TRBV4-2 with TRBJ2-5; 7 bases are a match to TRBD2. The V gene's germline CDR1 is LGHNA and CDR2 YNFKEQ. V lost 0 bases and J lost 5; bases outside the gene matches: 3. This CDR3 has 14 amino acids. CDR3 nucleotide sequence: TGTGCCAGCAGCCAAGATGGGAGGGGTGAGACCCAGTACTTC. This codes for CASSQDGRGETQYF.

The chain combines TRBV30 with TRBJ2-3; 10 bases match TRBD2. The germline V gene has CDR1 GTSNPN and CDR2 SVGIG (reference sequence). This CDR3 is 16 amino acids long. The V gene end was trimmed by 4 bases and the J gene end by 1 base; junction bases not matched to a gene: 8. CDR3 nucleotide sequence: TGTGCCTGGACTCCGGGACTAGCGTATGGCACAGATACGCAGTATTTT. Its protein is CAWTPGLAYGTDTQYF.

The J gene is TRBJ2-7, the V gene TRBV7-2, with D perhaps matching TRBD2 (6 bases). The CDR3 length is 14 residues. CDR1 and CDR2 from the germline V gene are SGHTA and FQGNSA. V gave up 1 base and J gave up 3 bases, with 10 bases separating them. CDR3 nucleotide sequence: TGTGCCAGCAGCTTAGAACTAGCTTTCTACGAGCAGTACTTC. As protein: CASSLELAFYEQYF.

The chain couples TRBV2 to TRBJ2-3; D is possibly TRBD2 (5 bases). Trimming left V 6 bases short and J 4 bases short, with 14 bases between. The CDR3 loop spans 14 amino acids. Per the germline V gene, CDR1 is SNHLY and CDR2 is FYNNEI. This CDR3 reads CASRSEGASDTQYF. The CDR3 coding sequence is TGTGCCAGCAGATCTGAGGGCGCCTCAGATACGCAGTATTTT.

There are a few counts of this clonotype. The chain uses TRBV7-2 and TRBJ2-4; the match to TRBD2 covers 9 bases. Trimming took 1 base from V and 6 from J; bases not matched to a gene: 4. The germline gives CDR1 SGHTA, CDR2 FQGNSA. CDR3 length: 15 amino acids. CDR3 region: CASSLGSSGVNIQYF. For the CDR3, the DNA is TGTGCCAGCAGCTTAGGTTCTAGCGGGGTAAACATTCAGTACTTC.

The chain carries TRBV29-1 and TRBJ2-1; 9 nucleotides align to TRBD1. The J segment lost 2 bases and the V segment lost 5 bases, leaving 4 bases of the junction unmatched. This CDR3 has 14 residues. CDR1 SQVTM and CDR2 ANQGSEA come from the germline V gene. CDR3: CSVFGQGPYNEQFF. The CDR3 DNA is TGCAGCGTTTTTGGACAGGGGCCCTACAATGAGCAGTTCTTC.

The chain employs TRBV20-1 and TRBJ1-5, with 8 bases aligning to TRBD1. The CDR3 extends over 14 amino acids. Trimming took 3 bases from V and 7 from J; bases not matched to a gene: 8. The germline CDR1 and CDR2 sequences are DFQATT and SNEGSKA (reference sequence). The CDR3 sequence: CSARADRDVQPQHF. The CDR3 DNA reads TGCAGTGCTAGGGCGGACAGGGACGTACAGCCCCAGCATTTT.

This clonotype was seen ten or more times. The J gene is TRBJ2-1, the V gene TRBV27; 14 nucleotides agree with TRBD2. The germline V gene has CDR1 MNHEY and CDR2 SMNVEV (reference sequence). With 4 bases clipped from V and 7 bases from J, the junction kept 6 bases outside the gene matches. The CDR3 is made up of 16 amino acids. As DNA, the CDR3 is TGTGCCAGCAGTTCCGGGACTAGCGGGAGTATGAATGAGCAGTTCTTC. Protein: CASSSGTSGSMNEQFF.

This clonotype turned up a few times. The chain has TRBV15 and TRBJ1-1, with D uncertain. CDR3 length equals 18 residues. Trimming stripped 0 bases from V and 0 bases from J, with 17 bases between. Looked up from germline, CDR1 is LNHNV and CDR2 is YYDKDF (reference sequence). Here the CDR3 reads CATSRDPPGIGVNTEAFF. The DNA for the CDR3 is TGTGCCACCAGCAGAGACCCGCCTGGAATAGGCGTGAACACTGAAGCTTTCTTT.

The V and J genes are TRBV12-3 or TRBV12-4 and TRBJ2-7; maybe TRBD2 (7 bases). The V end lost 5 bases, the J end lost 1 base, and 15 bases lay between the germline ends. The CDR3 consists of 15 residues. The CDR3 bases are TGTGCCAGCAGTGGGGGGGGCCGAGGATCCTACGAGCAGTACTTC. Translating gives CASSGGGRGSYEQYF.

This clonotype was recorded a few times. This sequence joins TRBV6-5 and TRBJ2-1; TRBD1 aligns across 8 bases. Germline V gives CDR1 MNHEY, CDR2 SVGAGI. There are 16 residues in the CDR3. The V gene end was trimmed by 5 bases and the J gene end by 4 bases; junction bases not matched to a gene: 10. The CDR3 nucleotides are TGTGCCAGCAGTCCGGGACAGGAGTACCTGTACAATGAGCAGTTCTTC. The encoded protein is CASSPGQEYLYNEQFF.

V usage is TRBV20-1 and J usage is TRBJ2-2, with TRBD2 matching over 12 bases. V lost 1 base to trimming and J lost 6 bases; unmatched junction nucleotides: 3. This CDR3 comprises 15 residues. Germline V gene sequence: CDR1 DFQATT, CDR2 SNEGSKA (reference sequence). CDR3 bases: TGCAGTGCTAGAGCTAGCGGGAGGGCTGCCGGGGAGCTGTTTTTT. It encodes CSARASGRAAGELFF.

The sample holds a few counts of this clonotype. CDR3 region: CASTLGKGYQETQYF. CDR3 in DNA: TGTGCCAGCACCTTGGGGAAAGGGTACCAAGAGACCCAGTACTTC. V usage is TRBV12-3 or TRBV12-4 and J usage is TRBJ2-5; D gene unclear. The CDR3 runs 15 residues. Trimming cost V 7 bases and J 0 bases, with 15 bases left between them.

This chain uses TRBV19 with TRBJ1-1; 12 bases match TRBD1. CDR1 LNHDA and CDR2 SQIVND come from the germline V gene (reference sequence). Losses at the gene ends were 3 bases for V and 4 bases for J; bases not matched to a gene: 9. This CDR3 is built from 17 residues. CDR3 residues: CASSMARDRGRGTEAFF. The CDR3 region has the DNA TGTGCCAGTAGTATGGCCCGGGACAGGGGGCGAGGCACTGAAGCTTTCTTT.

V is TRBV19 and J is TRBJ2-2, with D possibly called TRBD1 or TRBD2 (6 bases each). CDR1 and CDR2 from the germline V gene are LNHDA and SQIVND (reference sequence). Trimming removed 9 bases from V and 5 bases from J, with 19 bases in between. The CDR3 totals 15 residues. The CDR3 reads CASSPQTGGTGELFF. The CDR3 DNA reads TGTGCCAGCAGTCCTCAGACAGGAGGGACCGGGGAGCTGTTTTTT.

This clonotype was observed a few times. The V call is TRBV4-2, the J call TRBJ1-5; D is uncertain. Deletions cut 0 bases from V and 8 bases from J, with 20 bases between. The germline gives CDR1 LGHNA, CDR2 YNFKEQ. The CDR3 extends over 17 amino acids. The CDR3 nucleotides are TGTGCCAGCAGCCAAGATCGTGGAATGCGTCCCGTGAAGCCCCAGCATTTT. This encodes CASSQDRGMRPVKPQHF.